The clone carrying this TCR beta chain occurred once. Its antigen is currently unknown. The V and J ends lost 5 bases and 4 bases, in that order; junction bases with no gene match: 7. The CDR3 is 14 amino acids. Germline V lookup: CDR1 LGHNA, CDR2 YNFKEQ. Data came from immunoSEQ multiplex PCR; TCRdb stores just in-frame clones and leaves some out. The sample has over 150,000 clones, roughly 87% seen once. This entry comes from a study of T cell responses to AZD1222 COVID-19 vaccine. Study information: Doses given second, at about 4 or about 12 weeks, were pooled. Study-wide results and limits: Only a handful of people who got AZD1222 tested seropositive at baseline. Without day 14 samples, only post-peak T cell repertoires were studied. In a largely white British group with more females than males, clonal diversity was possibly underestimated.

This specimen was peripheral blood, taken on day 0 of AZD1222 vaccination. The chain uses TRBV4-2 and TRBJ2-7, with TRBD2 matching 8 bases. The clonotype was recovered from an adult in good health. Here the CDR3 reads CASSSTPSGYEQYF. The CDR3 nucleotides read TGTGCCAGCAGCTCTACCCCTAGCGGGTACGAGCAGTACTTC.